This T cell receptor (beta chain) was profiled in a study of cytomegalovirus exposure and HLA in healthy donors. Study summary: From HLA-typed donors, an early data release held approximately 85 million unique TCRs. The study, taken as a whole, reports: Accounts indicate the classifier identified cytomegalovirus status with strong specificity and sensitivity. Analyses of presence and absence presupposed an approximately uniform sequencing depth across donors. As a later analysis showed, several of the most significant clusters appeared to be linked to common viral pathogens.

Primers included in the PCR were 60 Vbeta and 13 Jbeta primers. Generated by immunoSEQ multiplex PCR, the TCRdb table keeps only in-frame clones and is missing some. Found here are 170,000 or so clones, 80% to 85% of them singletons; the top ten hold about 0.39%. In this sample, this clone turned up once. Its antigen remains unidentified. Germline values: CDR1 MDHEN, CDR2 SYDVKM. Trimming took off 10 bases at V and 2 bases at J, with 17 bases between the two ends. The CDR3 sequence is 14 residues long. The sequence was obtained from a boy between 2 and 10 years old in good health and CMV-seronegative. Material: PBMCs. The chain carries TRBV28 and TRBJ1-1; TRBD1 is a possible D gene (5 bases). CDR3 nucleotide sequence: TGTGCCACCTATTGGGGGGGGGTAAACACTGAAGCTTTCTTT. Amino acids: CATYWGGVNTEAFF.